This T cell receptor beta chain stems from a study of shared clonotypes between healthy human individuals (dated by TCRdb to 2018 to 2021). For the wider study: The cohort comprised two women and three men aged 18 to 49 years. The study deeply sequenced blood TCR repertoires of roughly five healthy adults to estimate repertoire size and the extent of clonotype sharing between individuals. For each donor, three plates each were used for CD4 naive and CD4 memory, two plates were used for CD8 naive, and one plate was used for CD8 memory. To increase sequencing depth and limit assay-specific biases, TCR repertoire library preparation and sequencing were carried out by different laboratories using diverse techniques. Leukapheresis yielded between about 0.85 and 9.5 billion PBMCs per donor. General findings and caveats noted by the study authors: The genetic and exposure-history diversity represented was limited by the small number of donors. Naive subsets generally had larger estimated clonotype richness than memory subsets did. Sampling was restricted to blood, and TCR repertoires in tissues likely differ from the TCR repertoires found in blood. When a handful of donors were compared, the shared fraction of clonotypes was about 5% for naive CD4, around 4% for naive CD8, 2.3% for memory CD4, and 0.4% for memory CD8. Based on pairwise subsampling, the degree of clonotype sharing among donors was expected to be affected by sequencing depth. Clonotypes shared by all four sorted-subset donors showed higher generation probabilities than non-shared clonotypes. Even with the large sequencing depth, rarefaction of the sorted-subset datasets indicated that sequencing was incomplete.

On this clone itself: The target of this receptor is not known. No base qualities exist here, and no much larger clone lies one base off it.

The junction carries 16 bases between V and J, which are trimmed by 1 base and 5 bases respectively. In the germline V gene, CDR1 corresponds to SGHTA and CDR2 to FQGTGA. The CDR3 holds 16 amino acids from the cysteine to the phenylalanine. The retained sequence is limited to the CDR3, 48 bases, with the frame set at the first base. Donors were healthy HIV-negative adults with no recently reported acute infections or vaccinations. All donors were Caucasian adults living in Nashville, Tennessee, USA. CD4+ T cells were enriched through magnetic negative selection, after which naive cells were positively selected on CD45RA and the remaining negative fraction served as the memory subset. Blood was collected by leukapheresis, and PBMCs were isolated by Ficoll-Histopaque density gradient centrifugation and then cryopreserved in liquid nitrogen vapor phase. Purity and quantity of every magnetically sorted T cell population were checked by analytical flow cytometry. Each sorted fraction had its genomic DNA isolated and then quantified by UV absorbance on a Nanodrop 2000c.

TCR CDR3 regions were amplified from genomic DNA by multiplex PCR using the deep immunoSEQ assay. For each cell subset, the extracted genomic DNA was distributed evenly across all wells of several immunoSEQ 96-well plates, and each plate served as one replicate. For sorted subsets, roughly 200 ng of genomic DNA, equivalent to 30,000 or so T cell genomes, went into each replicate PCR. Purified libraries were measured with a Qubit 3.0 fluorometer, size-checked on a Bioanalyzer 2100, and measured again with the KAPA Library Quantification kit. Every immunoSEQ 96-well plate was sequenced on a dedicated single-read 150-cycle Illumina NextSeq 550 flow cell. Regarding the original processing steps: Because only junctional sequences without quality scores were contained in the immunoSEQ output, filtering matching that applied to full-length reads could not be performed. Sequences were annotated with PyIR, a Python wrapper for IgBLAST v1.9, using IMGT germline references to assign V/J genes and CDR3. Reads with weak V/J assignments (E-value above 1e-6), missing CDR3, stop codons, out-of-frame junctions, or ambiguous translated residues were removed. V3J clonotypes were defined by identical inferred V gene, J gene, and CDR3 amino acid sequence. To compute the percentage overlap between repertoires, the number of shared unique clonotypes was divided by the size of the smaller repertoire. Three approaches were used to assess repertoire richness: RTK rarefaction, the Chao1 estimator, and Recon v2.1 estimates of unobserved clonotypes. OLGA was used to compute generation probabilities for all TCRbeta clonotypes that the gDNA method yielded from a few donors. The clones in this table, taken by TCRdb from immuneACCESS, are in-frame only. Not every clone is retained; where verified, under half of the shortfall comes from an unresolved V gene, and the cause of the rest is unknown. The DNA was the basis for D and trimming; V, J and clone size are from that table. The table for this sample lists under 1,900,000 clones; approximately 98.5% of them were counted only once. The top ten clones comprise 0.36% of the sample.

Recombination linked TRBV7-3 to TRBJ2-3; 6 matching bases give a weak D call of TRBD2. The clonotype was recovered from a man between 25 and 39 years old in good health. Sequenced: naive CD4+ T cells sorted from blood. The cell subset or site label of this sample denotes: CD45RA+ positively selected. The DNA sequence follows: TGTGCCAGCAGCTTAATGGGCGGGAATAACGGAGATACGCAGTATTTT. Translated, this gives CASSLMGGNNGDTQYF.